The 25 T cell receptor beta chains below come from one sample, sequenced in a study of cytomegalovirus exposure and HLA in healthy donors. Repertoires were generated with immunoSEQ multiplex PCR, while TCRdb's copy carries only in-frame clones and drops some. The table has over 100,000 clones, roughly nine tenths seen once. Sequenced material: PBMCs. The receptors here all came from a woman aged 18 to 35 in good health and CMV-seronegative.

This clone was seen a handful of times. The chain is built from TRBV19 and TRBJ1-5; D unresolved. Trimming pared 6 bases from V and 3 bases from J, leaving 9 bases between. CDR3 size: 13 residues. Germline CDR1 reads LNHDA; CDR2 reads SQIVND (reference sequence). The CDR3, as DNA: TGTGCCAGTAGAAAGCGTTCCAATCAGCCCCAGCATTTT. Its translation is CASRKRSNQPQHF. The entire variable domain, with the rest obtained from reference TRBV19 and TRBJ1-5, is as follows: DGGITQSPKYLFRKEGQNVTLSCEQNLNHDAMYWYRQDPGQGLRLIYYSQIVNDFQKGDIAEGYSVSREKKESFPLTVTSAQKNPTAFYLCASRKRSNQPQHFGDGTRLSIL.

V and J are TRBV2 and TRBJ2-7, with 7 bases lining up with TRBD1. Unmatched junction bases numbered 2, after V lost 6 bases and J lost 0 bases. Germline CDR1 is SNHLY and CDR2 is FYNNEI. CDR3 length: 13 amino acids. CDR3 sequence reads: CASRQGSSYEQYF. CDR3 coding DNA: TGTGCCAGCAGACAGGGGAGCTCCTACGAGCAGTACTTC.

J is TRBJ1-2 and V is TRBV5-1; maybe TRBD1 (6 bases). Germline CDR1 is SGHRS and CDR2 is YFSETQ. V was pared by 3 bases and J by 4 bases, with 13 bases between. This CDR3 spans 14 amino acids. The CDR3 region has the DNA TGCGCCAGCAGCTCACAGGGATTGAGCTATGGCTACACCTTC. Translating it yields CASSSQGLSYGYTF.

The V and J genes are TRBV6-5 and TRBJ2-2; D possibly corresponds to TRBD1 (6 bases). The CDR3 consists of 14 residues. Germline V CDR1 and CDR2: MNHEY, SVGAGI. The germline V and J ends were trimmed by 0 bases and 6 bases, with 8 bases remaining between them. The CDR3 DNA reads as TGTGCCAGCAGTTACTCGAGGGGGTCCGGGGAGCTGTTTTTT. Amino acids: CASSYSRGSGELFF.

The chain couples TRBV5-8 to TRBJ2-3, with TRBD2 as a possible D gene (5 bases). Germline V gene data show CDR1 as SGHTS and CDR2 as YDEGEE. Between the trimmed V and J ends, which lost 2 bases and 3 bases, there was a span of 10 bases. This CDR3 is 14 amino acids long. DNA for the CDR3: TGTGCCAGCAGCTTAATCGGGGAAACAGATACGCAGTATTTT. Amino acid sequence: CASSLIGETDTQYF.

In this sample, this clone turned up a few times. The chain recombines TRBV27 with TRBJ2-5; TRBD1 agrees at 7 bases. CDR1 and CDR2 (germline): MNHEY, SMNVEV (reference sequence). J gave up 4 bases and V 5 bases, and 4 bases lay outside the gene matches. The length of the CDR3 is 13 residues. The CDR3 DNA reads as TGTGCCAGCAGTACCGACAGGGTAGAGACCCAGTACTTC. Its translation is CASSTDRVETQYF.

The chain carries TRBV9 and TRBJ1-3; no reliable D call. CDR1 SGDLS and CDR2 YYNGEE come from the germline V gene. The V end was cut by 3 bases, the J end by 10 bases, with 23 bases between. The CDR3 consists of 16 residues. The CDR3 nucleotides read TGTGCCAGCAGCGCCGCCCGATTAGAGAGAAGGGAGACCATATATTTT. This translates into CASSAARLERRETIYF. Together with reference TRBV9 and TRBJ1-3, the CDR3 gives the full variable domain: DSGVTQTPKHLITATGQRVTLRCSPRSGDLSVYWYQQSLDQGLQFLIQYYNGEERAKGNILERFSAQQFPDLHSELNLSSLELGDSALYFCASSAARLERRETIYFGEGSWLTVV.

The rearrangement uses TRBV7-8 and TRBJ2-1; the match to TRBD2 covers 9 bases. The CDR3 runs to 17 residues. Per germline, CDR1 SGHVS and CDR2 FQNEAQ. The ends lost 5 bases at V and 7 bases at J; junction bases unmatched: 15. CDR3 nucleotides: TGTGCCAGCAGCCCAGATCTTTGGCGGGGGGGCCCGAATGAGCAGTTCTTC. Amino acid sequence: CASSPDLWRGGPNEQFF.

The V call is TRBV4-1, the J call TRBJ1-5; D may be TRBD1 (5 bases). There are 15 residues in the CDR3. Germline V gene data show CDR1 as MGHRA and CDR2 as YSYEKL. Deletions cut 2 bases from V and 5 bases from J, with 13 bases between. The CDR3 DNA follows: TGCGCCAGCAGCCAACAGGGCTTTGGGGATCAGCCCCAGCATTTT. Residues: CASSQQGFGDQPQHF.

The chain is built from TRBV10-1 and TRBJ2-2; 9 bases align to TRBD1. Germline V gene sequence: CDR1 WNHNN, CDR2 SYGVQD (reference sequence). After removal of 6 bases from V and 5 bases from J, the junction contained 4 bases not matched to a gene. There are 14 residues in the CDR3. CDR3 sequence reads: CASRAGTGTGELFF. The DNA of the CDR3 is TGCGCCAGCAGAGCCGGGACAGGGACCGGGGAGCTGTTTTTT.

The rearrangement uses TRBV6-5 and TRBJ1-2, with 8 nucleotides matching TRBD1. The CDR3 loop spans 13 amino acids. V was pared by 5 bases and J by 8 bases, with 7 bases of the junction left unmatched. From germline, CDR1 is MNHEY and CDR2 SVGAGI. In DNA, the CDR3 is TGTGCCAGCAGTGACCAGGGGGCTTGGGGCTACACCTTC. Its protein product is CASSDQGAWGYTF.

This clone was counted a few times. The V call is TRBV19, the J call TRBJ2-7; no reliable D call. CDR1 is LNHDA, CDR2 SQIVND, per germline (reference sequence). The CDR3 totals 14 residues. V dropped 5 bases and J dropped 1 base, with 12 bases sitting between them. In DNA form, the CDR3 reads TGTGCCAGTAGTGCGTCCGCCGAGTCCTACGAGCAGTACTTC. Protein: CASSASAESYEQYF.

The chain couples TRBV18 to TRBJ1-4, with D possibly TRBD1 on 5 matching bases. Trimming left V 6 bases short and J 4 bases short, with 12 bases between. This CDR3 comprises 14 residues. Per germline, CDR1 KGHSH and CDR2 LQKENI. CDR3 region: CASSIGAFNEKLFF. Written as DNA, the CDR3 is TGTGCCAGCTCGATAGGGGCCTTTAATGAAAAACTGTTTTTT.

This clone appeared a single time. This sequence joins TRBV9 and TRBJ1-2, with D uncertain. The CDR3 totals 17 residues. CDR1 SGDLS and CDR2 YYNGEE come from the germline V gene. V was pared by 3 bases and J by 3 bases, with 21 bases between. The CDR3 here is CASSATLLPFVDYGYTF. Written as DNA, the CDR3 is TGTGCCAGCAGCGCGACTTTGCTCCCCTTTGTTGACTATGGCTACACCTTC.

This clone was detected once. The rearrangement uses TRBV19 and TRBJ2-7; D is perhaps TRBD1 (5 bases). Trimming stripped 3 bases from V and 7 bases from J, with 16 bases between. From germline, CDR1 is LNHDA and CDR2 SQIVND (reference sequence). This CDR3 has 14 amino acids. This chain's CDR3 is CASSIRVGGVEQYF. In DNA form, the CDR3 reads TGTGCCAGTAGTATCAGGGTAGGTGGAGTTGAGCAGTACTTC. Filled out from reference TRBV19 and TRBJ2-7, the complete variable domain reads DGGITQSPKYLFRKEGQNVTLSCEQNLNHDAMYWYRQDPGQGLRLIYYSQIVNDFQKGDIAEGYSVSREKKESFPLTVTSAQKNPTAFYLCASSIRVGGVEQYFGPGTRLTVT.

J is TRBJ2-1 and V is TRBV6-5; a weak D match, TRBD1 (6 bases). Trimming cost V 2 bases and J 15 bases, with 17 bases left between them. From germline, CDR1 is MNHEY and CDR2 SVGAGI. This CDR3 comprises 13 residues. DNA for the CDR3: TGTGCCAGCAGTTACCCGGGCGACAGGACACCGTTCTTC. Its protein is CASSYPGDRTPFF.

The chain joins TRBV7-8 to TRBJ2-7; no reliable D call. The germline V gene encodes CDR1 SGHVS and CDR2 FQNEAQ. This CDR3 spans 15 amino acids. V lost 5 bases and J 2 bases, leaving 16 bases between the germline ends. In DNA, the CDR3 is TGTGCCAGCAGCCACCTCGATGAGTTCCCCTACGAGCAGTACTTC. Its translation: CASSHLDEFPYEQYF.

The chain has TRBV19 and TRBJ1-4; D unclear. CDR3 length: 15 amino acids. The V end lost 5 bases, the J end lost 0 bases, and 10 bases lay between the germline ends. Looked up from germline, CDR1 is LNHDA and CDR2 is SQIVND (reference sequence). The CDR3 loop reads CASSLTGTTNEKLFF. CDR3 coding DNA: TGTGCCAGTAGTCTAACCGGGACAACTAATGAAAAACTGTTTTTT.

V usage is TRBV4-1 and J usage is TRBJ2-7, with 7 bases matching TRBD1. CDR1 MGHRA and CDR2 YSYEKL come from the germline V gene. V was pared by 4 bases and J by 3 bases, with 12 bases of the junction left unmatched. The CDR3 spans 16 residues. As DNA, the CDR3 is TGCGCCAGCAGCCCCTATATCGGGGACAGAGACTACGAGCAGTACTTC. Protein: CASSPYIGDRDYEQYF.

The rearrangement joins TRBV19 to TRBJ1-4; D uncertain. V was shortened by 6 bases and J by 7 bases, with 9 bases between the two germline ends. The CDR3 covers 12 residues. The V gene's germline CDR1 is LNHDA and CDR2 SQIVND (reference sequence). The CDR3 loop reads CASRLNPEKLFF. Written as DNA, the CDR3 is TGTGCCAGTAGACTCAACCCTGAAAAACTGTTTTTT.

The CDR3 bases are TGTGCCAGCAGTGACCCAACGGACAGGGATGGGGAGACCCAGTACTTC. Protein sequence: CASSDPTDRDGETQYF. This chain connects TRBV6-4 to TRBJ2-5; 8 bases match TRBD1. CDR1 MRHNA and CDR2 SNTAGT come from the germline V gene. CDR3 size: 16 residues. Trimming took 2 bases from V and 5 from J; bases not matched to a gene: 10.

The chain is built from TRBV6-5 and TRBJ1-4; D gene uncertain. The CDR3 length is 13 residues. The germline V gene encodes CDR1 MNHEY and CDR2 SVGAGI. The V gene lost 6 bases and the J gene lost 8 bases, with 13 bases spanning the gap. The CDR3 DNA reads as TGTGCCAGCAGCCCCGGGGTAGGCGAAAAACTGTTTTTT. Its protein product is CASSPGVGEKLFF.

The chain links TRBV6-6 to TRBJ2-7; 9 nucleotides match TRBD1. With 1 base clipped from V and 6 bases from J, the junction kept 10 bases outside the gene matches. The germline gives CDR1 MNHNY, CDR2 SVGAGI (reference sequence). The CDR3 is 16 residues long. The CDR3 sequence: CASSYYVTGGSGEQYF. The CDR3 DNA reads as TGTGCCAGCAGTTACTACGTGACAGGGGGTAGTGGCGAGCAGTACTTC.

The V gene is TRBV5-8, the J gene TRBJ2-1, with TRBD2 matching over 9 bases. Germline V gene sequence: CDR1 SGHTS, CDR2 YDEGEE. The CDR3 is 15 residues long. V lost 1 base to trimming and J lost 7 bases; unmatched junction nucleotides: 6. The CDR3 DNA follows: TGTGCCAGCAGCTTGAGCGGGGGGCGAAAAAATGAGCAGTTCTTC. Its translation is CASSLSGGRKNEQFF. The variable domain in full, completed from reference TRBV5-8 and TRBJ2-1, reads EAGVTQSPTHLIKTRGQQATLRCSPISGHTSVYWYQQALGLGLQFLLWYDEGEERNRGNFPPRFSGRQFPNYSSELNVNALELEDSALYLCASSLSGGRKNEQFFGPGTRLTVL.

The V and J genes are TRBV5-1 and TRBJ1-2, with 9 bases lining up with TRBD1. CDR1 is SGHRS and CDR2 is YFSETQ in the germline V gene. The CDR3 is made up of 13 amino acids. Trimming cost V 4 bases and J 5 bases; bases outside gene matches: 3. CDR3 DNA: TGCGCCAGCAGCGTGGGGACAGGGTATGGCTACACCTTC. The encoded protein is CASSVGTGYGYTF.